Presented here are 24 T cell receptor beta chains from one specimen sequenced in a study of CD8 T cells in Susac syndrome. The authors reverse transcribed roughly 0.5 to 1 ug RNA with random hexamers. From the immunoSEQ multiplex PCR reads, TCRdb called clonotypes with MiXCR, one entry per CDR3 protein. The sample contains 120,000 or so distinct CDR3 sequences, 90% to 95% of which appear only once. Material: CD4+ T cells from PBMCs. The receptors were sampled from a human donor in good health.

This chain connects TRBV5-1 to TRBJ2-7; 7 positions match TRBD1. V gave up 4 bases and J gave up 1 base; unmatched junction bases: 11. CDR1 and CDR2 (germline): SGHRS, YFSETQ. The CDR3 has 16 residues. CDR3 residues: CASSPRSGTASYEQYF. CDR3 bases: TGCGCCAGCAGCCCCCGCTCCGGGACAGCGTCCTACGAGCAGTACTTC.

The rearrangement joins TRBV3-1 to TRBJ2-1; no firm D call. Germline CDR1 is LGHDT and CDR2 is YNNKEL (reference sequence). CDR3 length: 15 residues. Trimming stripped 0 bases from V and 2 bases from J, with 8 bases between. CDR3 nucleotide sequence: TGTGCCAGCAGCCAAGACCGGAACACCTACAATGAGCAGTTCTTC. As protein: CASSQDRNTYNEQFF.

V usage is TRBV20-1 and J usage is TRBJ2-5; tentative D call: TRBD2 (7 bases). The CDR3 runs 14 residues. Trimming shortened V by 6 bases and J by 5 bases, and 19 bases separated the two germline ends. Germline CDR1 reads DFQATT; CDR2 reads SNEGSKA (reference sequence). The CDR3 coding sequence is TGCAGTGCCGCCCCCTGGGAGGGGGGGGAGACCCAGTACTTC. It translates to CSAAPWEGGETQYF.

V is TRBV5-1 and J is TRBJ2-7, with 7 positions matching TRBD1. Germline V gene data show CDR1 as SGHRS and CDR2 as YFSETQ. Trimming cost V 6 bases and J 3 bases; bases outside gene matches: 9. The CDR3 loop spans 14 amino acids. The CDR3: CASTEGAPVYEQYF. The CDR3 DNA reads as TGCGCCAGCACCGAGGGGGCGCCGGTCTACGAGCAGTACTTC.

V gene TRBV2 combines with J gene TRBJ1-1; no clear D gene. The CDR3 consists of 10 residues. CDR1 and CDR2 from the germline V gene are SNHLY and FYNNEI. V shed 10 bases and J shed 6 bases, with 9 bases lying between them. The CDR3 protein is CATKAPEAFF. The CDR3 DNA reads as TGTGCCACCAAGGCACCTGAAGCTTTCTTT.

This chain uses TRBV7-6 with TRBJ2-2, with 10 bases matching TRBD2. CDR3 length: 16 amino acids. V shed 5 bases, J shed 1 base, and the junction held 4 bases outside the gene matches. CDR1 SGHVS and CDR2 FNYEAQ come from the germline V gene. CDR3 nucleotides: TGTGCCAGCAGCCCCATAGCGGGAGGGAACACCGGGGAGCTGTTTTTT. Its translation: CASSPIAGGNTGELFF.

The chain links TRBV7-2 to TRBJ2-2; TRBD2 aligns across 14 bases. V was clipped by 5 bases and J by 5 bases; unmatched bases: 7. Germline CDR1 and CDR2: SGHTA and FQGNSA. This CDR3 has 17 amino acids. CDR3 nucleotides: TGTGCCAGCAGCCCTAGCGGGACTAGCGGGAGAACCGGGGAGCTGTTTTTT. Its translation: CASSPSGTSGRTGELFF.

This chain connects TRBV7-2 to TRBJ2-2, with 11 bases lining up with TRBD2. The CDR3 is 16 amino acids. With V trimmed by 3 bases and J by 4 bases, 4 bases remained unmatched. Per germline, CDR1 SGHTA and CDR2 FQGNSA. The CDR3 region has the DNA TGTGCCAGCAGCTTCCTAGCGGGAGGCCCCACCGGGGAGCTGTTTTTT. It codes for CASSFLAGGPTGELFF. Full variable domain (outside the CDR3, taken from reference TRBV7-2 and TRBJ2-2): GAGVSQSPSNKVTEKGKDVELRCDPISGHTALYWYRQSLGQGLEFLIYFQGNSAPDKSGLPSDRFSAERTGGSVSTLTIQRTQQEDSAVYLCASSFLAGGPTGELFFGEGSRLTVL.

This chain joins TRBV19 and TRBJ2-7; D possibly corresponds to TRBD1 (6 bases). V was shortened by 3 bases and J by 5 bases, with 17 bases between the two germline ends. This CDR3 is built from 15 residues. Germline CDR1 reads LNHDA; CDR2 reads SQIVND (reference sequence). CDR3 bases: TGTGCCAGTAGTATCACGTGGAACAGGGCCAACGAGCAGTACTTC. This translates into CASSITWNRANEQYF.

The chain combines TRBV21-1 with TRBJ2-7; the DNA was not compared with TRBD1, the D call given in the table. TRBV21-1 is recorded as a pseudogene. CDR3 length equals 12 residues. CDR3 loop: CASSSVPDEQYF. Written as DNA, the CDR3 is TGTGCCAGCAGTTCGGTCCCGGACGAGCAGTACTTC.

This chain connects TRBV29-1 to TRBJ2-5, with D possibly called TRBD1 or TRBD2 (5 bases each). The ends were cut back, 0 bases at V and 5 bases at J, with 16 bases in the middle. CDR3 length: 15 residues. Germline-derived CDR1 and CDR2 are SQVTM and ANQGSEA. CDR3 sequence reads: CSVEDGTLDGETQYF. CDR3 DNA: TGCAGCGTTGAAGACGGGACCCTAGACGGGGAGACCCAGTACTTC.

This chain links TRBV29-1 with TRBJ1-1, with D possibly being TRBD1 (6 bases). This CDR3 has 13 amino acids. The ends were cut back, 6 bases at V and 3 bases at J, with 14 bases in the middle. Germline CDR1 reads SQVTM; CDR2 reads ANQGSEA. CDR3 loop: CSVNYRVDTEAFF. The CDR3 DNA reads TGCAGCGTAAATTACAGGGTTGACACTGAAGCTTTCTTT.

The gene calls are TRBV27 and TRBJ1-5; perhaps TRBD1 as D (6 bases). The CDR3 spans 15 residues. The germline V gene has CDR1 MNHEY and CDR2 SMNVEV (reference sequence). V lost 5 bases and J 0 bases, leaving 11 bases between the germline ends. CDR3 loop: CASSVRGNSNQPQHF. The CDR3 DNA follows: TGTGCCAGCAGTGTAAGGGGGAATAGCAATCAGCCCCAGCATTTT.

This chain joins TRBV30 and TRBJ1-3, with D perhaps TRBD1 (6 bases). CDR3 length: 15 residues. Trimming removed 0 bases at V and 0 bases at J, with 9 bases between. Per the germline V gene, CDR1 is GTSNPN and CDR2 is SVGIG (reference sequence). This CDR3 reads CAWSVGALSGNTIYF. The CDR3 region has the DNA TGTGCCTGGAGTGTGGGGGCACTCTCTGGAAACACCATATATTTT.

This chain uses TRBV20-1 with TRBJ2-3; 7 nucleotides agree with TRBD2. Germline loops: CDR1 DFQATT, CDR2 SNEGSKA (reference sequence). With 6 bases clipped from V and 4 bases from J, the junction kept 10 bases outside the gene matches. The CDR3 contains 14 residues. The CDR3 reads CSAVGGGLPDTQYF. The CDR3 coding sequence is TGCAGTGCCGTGGGGGGAGGGTTGCCAGATACGCAGTATTTT.

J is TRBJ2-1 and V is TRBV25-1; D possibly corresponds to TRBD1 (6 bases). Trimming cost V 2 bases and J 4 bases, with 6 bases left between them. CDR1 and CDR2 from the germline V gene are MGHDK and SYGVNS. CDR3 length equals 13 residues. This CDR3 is CASSEGQYNEQFF. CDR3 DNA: TGTGCCAGCAGTGAAGGACAGTACAATGAGCAGTTCTTC.

The CDR3 sequence: CASTPAHGGQQAFF. The CDR3, as DNA: TGTGCCAGCACCCCAGCCCATGGGGGACAGCAAGCTTTCTTT. The genes are TRBV3-1 and TRBJ1-1; 7 bases align to TRBD1. V dropped 7 bases and J dropped 9; count of bases not matched to a gene: 14. The CDR3 covers 14 residues. The V gene's germline CDR1 is LGHDT and CDR2 YNNKEL (reference sequence).

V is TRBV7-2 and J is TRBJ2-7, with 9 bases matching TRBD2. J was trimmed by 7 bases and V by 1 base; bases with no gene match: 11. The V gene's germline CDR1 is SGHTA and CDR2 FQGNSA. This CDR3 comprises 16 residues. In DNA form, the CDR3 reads TGTGCCAGCAGCTTAGGGCGGGGGGGACCTCTAAGGGAGCAGTACTTC. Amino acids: CASSLGRGGPLREQYF. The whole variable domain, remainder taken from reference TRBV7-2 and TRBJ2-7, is GAGVSQSPSNKVTEKGKDVELRCDPISGHTALYWYRQSLGQGLEFLIYFQGNSAPDKSGLPSDRFSAERTGGSVSTLTIQRTQQEDSAVYLCASSLGRGGPLREQYFGPGTRLTVT.

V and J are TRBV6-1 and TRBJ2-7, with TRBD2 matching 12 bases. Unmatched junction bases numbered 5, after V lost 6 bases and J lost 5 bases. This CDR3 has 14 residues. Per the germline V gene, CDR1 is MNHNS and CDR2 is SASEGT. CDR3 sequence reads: CASRILAGGHEQYF. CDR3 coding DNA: TGTGCCAGCAGGATACTAGCGGGAGGTCACGAGCAGTACTTC.

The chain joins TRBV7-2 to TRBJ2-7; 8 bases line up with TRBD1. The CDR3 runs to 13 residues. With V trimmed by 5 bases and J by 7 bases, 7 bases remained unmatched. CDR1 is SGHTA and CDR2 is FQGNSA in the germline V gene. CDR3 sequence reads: CASSPRDRWEQYF. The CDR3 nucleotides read TGTGCCAGCAGCCCCCGGGACAGGTGGGAGCAGTACTTC.

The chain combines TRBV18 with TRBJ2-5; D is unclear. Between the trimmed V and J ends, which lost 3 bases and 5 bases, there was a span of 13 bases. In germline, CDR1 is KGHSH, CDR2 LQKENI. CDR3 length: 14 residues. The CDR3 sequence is CASSPSVDGETQYF. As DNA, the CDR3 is TGTGCCAGCTCACCGTCGGTGGACGGCGAGACCCAGTACTTC.

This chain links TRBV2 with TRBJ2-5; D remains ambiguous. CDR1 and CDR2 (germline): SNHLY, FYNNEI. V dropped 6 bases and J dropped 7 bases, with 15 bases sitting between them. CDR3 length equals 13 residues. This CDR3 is CASRVGEPGTQYF. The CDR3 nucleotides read TGTGCCAGCAGAGTCGGAGAGCCGGGGACCCAGTACTTC.

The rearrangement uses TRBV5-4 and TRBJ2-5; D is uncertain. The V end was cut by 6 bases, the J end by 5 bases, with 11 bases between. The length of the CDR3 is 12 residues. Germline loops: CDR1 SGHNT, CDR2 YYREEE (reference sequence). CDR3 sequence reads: CASTSQGETQYF. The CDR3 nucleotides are TGTGCCAGCACCTCCCAAGGGGAGACCCAGTACTTC.

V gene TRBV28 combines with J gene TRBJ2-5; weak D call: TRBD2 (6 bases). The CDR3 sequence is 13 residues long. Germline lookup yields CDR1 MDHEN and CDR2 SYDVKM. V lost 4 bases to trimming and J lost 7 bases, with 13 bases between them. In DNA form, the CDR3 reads TGTGCCAGCAGTTGGAGGGTCCCAGGGACCCAGTACTTC. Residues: CASSWRVPGTQYF. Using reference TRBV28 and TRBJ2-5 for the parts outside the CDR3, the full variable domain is DVKVTQSSRYLVKRTGEKVFLECVQDMDHENMFWYRQDPGLGLRLIYFSYDVKMKEKGDIPEGYSVSREKKERFSLILESASTNQTSMYLCASSWRVPGTQYFGPGTRLLVL.